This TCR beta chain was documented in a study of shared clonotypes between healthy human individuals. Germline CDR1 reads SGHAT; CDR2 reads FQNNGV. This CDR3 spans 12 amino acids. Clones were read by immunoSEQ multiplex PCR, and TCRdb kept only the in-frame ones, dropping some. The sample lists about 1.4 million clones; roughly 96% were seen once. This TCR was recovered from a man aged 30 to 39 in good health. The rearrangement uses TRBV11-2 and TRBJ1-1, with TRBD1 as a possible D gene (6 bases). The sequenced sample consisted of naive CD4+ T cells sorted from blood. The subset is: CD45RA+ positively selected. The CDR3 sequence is CAGGGTNTEAFF. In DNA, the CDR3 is TGTGCAGGAGGGGGAACGAACACTGAAGCTTTCTTT.